This TCR beta chain originates from a study of blood T cell repertoires in COVID-19. Data came from immunoSEQ multiplex PCR; TCRdb stores just in-frame clones and leaves some out. In the table there are 200,000 to 300,000 clones, around nine tenths of which are singletons. There are 17 residues in the CDR3. Germline loops: CDR1 SSHAT, CDR2 FNYEAQ (reference sequence). Notes on this clone: Mismatch with germline at one junction end may stem from a read error.

V usage is TRBV7-7 and J usage is TRBJ2-2, with 14 bases fitting TRBD2. This clonotype originated in a woman aged 70-85 years with active or convalescent COVID-19. Sequencing was performed on peripheral blood. Here the CDR3 reads CASSRVGLAGGTGELFF. The CDR3, as DNA: TGTGCTAGCAGCCGGGTAGGACTAGCGGGGGGCACCGGGGAGCTGTTTTTT. Looking up the rest from reference TRBV7-7 and TRBJ2-2 gives the full variable domain: GAGVSQSPRYKVTKRGQDVTLRCDPISSHATLYWYQQALGQGPEFLTYFNYEAQPDKSGLPSDRFSAERPEGSISTLTIQRTEQRDSAMYRCASSRVGLAGGTGELFFGEGSRLTVL.